The 16 T cell receptor beta chains in this list originate from one sample, sequenced in a study of cytotoxic CD8 clonotypes in ibrutinib-treated CLL. Profiled with immunoSEQ multiplex PCR; TCRdb holds only in-frame clones, not every one. The sample holds a few hundred thousand clones, about 61% seen once. Material: PBMCs, obtained after 36 months of ibrutinib treatment. These receptors all come from a human donor with chronic lymphocytic leukemia.

V usage is TRBV18 and J usage is TRBJ2-7; the match to TRBD2 covers 7 bases. This CDR3 has 17 amino acids. Germline CDR1 reads KGHSH; CDR2 reads LQKENI. The junction had 8 bases not matched to a gene; V was cut back by 0 bases and J by 0 bases. The chain's CDR3 is CASSPPGGVRASYEQYF. The CDR3 region has the DNA TGTGCCAGCTCACCACCGGGAGGGGTGCGGGCCTCCTACGAGCAGTACTTC.

In this sample, this clone turned up a few times. V and J are TRBV4-1 and TRBJ2-1; no reliable D call. Per the germline V gene, CDR1 is MGHRA and CDR2 is YSYEKL. The V end was cut by 2 bases, the J end by 5 bases, with 7 bases between. The CDR3 is made up of 13 amino acids. The CDR3 reads CASSQREDNEQFF. CDR3 in DNA: TGCGCCAGCAGCCAAAGGGAAGACAATGAGCAGTTCTTC.

The chain combines TRBV4-1 with TRBJ1-6; 7 bases map to TRBD1. J gave up 6 bases and V 1 base, and 3 bases lay outside the gene matches. The length of the CDR3 is 15 residues. Germline V gene data show CDR1 as MGHRA and CDR2 as YSYEKL. The CDR3 bases are TGCGCCAGCAGCCAAGTAGAGGGGGCTAATTCACCCCTCCACTTT. The encoded protein is CASSQVEGANSPLHF.

The chain recombines TRBV6-1 with TRBJ2-1, with 12 bases fitting TRBD2. V lost 6 bases to trimming and J lost 8 bases; unmatched junction nucleotides: 8. Germline V gene data show CDR1 as MNHNS and CDR2 as SASEGT. The CDR3 contains 15 residues. The CDR3: CASSSLAGGGYEQFF. The CDR3 DNA sequence: TGTGCCAGCAGCTCACTAGCGGGGGGAGGTTATGAGCAGTTCTTC.

The chain links TRBV29-1 to TRBJ1-4; maybe TRBD1 (5 bases). The germline V and J ends were trimmed by 2 bases and 5 bases, with 12 bases remaining between them. Germline-derived CDR1 and CDR2 are SQVTM and ANQGSEA. This CDR3 has 14 amino acids. DNA of the CDR3: TGCAGCGTTGAATCCATACCAGGGAATGAAAAACTGTTTTTT. Translating gives CSVESIPGNEKLFF. The variable domain in full, completed from reference TRBV29-1 and TRBJ1-4, reads SAVISQKPSRDICQRGTSLTIQCQVDSQVTMMFWYRQQPGQSLTLIATANQGSEATYESGFVIDKFPISRPNLTFSTLTVSNMSPEDSSIYLCSVESIPGNEKLFFGSGTQLSVL.

The J gene is TRBJ2-7, the V gene TRBV18, with 9 positions matching TRBD1. V trimming: 6 bases; J trimming: 4 bases; junction bases outside the gene matches: 10. The CDR3 is 15 residues long. The germline gives CDR1 KGHSH, CDR2 LQKENI. The CDR3 DNA follows: TGTGCCAGCTCCCACACCTATGACAGGGGGTACGAGCAGTACTTC. Translated, it gives CASSHTYDRGYEQYF.

V gene TRBV25-1 combines with J gene TRBJ2-4; 9 bases map to TRBD1. After removal of 4 bases from V and 0 bases from J, the junction contained 4 bases not matched to a gene. CDR3 size: 16 residues. The V gene's germline CDR1 is MGHDK and CDR2 SYGVNS. CDR3 bases: TGTGCCAGCAGTGCCGGGACAGGGTTAGCCAAAAACATTCAGTACTTC. Amino acid sequence: CASSAGTGLAKNIQYF.

The rearrangement links TRBV10-3 to TRBJ2-5; 7 bases are a match to TRBD1. Germline V gene sequence: CDR1 ENHRY, CDR2 SYGVKD. This CDR3 has 13 amino acids. After removal of 11 bases from V and 4 bases from J, the junction contained 10 bases not matched to a gene. This CDR3 reads CAVRQGLGETQYF. CDR3 nucleotides: TGTGCCGTACGACAGGGCTTAGGAGAGACCCAGTACTTC.

J is TRBJ2-7 and V is TRBV11-3; 9 nucleotides align to TRBD2. V dropped 2 bases and J dropped 3; count of bases not matched to a gene: 2. Germline V CDR1 and CDR2: SGHNT, YENEEA. CDR3 length: 14 amino acids. The CDR3 region is CASSLFSGSYEQYF. The DNA of the CDR3 is TGTGCCAGCAGCTTATTTAGCGGGAGCTACGAGCAGTACTTC.

This sequence joins TRBV6-5 and TRBJ2-5; D unclear. V shed 4 bases and J shed 2 bases, with 17 bases lying between them. The V gene's germline CDR1 is MNHEY and CDR2 SVGAGI. The length of the CDR3 is 16 residues. CDR3 nucleotide sequence: TGTGCCAGCAGTTCCACGTGGGGTCTTGGGCAAGAGACCCAGTACTTC. This gives the protein CASSSTWGLGQETQYF.

The chain recombines TRBV6-4 with TRBJ1-3; a possible D gene is TRBD1 (5 bases). The germline gives CDR1 MRHNA, CDR2 SNTAGT. V was shortened by 3 bases and J by 4 bases, with 16 bases between the two germline ends. The CDR3 covers 16 residues. The CDR3 spells CASSEGIRTSGNTIYF. The CDR3 DNA reads TGTGCCAGCAGTGAGGGGATTCGGACATCAGGAAACACCATATATTTT.

This rearrangement joins TRBV6-5 to TRBJ2-3, with a tentative D call TRBD1 (5 bases). Germline V CDR1 and CDR2: MNHEY, SVGAGI. The CDR3 totals 15 residues. The V end was cut by 5 bases, the J end by 2 bases, with 14 bases between. CDR3 loop: CASSGARPNTDTQYF. Written as DNA, the CDR3 is TGTGCCAGCAGTGGGGCGCGGCCGAACACAGATACGCAGTATTTT.

This clone occurred once. The same CDR3 also results from other DNA sequences found in this sample. The chain uses TRBV13 and TRBJ1-1; D remains ambiguous. CDR3 length equals 14 residues. Germline CDR1 PRHDT, CDR2 FYEKMQ (reference sequence). V was shortened by 0 bases and J by 1 base, with 6 bases between the two germline ends. The CDR3 sequence is CASSLGRGNTEAFF. In DNA, the CDR3 is TGTGCCAGCAGCTTAGGCAGAGGGAACACTGAAGCTTTCTTT.

This chain joins TRBV25-1 and TRBJ2-7; no clear D gene. This CDR3 spans 14 amino acids. Trimming shortened V by 1 base and J by 0 bases, and 7 bases separated the two germline ends. In germline, CDR1 is MGHDK, CDR2 SYGVNS. The DNA of the CDR3 is TGTGCCAGCAGTGAATCTTCCGGCTCCTACGAGCAGTACTTC. The encoded protein is CASSESSGSYEQYF.

The rearrangement links TRBV27 to TRBJ2-7; unclear D gene. The CDR3 contains 14 residues. In germline, CDR1 is MNHEY, CDR2 SMNVEV (reference sequence). V was shortened by 1 base and J by 5 bases, with 12 bases between the two germline ends. DNA of the CDR3: TGTGCCAGCAGTTTATTTGGGAACCGACACGAGCAGTACTTC. Translation gives CASSLFGNRHEQYF.

The V gene is TRBV5-5, the J gene TRBJ2-1, with D tentatively TRBD1 or TRBD2 (6 bases each). This CDR3 is 15 amino acids long. Looked up from germline, CDR1 is SGHKS and CDR2 is YYEKEE (reference sequence). V lost 4 bases to trimming and J lost 0 bases, with 11 bases between them. The CDR3 loop is CASSQGGSSYNEQFF. CDR3 DNA sequence: TGTGCCAGCAGCCAAGGGGGGAGCTCCTACAATGAGCAGTTCTTC.